One T cell receptor beta chain is described in this entry. Its antigen is undetermined. This specimen comes from a study of T cells in localized non-small cell lung cancer. Study-wide points: Heterogeneity stays possible, as sequencing covered only one tumor region. There were a median 57 of the top 100 tumor clones appearing in adjacent lung.

TCRdb keeps only in-frame clones here, not all; method: immunoSEQ multiplex PCR. Of around 69,000 clones listed, 90% are singletons. Germline V CDR1 and CDR2: MDHEN, SYDVKM. Trimming took 6 bases from V and 1 from J, leaving 14 bases between them. The CDR3 runs 15 residues. The receptor's source is a woman aged 35 to 75 with stage I lung adenocarcinoma. This rearrangement joins TRBV28 to TRBJ2-3; D remains ambiguous. The source was peripheral blood, collected before any cancer treatment. The CDR3 loop reads CASRPHFGGTDTQYF. CDR3 in DNA: TGTGCCAGCAGGCCACACTTTGGGGGCACAGATACGCAGTATTTT.